The clone carrying this TCR beta chain was counted between two and nine times. The antigen is not known. This entry comes from a study of CD8+ T cells in alopecia areata. Study in general: Tofacitinib dosing lasted 6 to 18 months, which was then followed by 6 months off drug.

Whole-study results and caveats: Against the mouse data, patients shared TCRs less clearly, possibly for HLA reasons.

Extracted RNA was reverse transcribed, and the resulting cDNA served as sequencing template. Only in-frame clones appear in the TCRdb table, and some are missing; sequencing was by immunoSEQ multiplex PCR. The repertoire holds over 110,000 clones, with 40% to 55% as singletons. Those with alopecia areata gave lesional scalp punch biopsies and peripheral blood. PBMCs served as the source from which CD4+ and CD8+ T cells were sorted. Deletions cut 7 bases from V and 5 bases from J, with 11 bases between. CDR1 is MDHEN and CDR2 is SYDVKM in the germline V gene. CDR3 length: 13 residues. The sequencing used CD4+ T cells sorted from blood, collected at week 0. The chain uses TRBV28 and TRBJ2-2, with TRBD1 as a possible D gene (5 bases). This clonotype was sampled from a human donor with alopecia areata. The CDR3 DNA follows: TGTGCCAGCAACCGTCCAGGGACCGGGGAGCTGTTTTTT. It codes for CASNRPGTGELFF.